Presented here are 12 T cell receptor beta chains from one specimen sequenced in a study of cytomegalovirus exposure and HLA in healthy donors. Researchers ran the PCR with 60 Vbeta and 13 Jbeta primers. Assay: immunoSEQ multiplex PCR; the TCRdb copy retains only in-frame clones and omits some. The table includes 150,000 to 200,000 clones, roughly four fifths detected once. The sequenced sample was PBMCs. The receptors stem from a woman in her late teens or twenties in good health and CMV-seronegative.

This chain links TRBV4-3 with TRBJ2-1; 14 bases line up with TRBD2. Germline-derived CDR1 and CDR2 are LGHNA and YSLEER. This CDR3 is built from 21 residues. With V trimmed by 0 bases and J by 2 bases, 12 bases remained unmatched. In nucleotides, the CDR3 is TGCGCCAGCAGCCAAGAGTATTTGGGACTAGCGGGAGTTCGGGCCTACAATGAGCAGTTCTTC. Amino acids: CASSQEYLGLAGVRAYNEQFF.

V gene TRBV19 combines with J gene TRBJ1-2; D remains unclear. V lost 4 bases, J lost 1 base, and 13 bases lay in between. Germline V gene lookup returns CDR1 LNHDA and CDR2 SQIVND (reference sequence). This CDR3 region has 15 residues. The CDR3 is CASSNQASGNYGYTF. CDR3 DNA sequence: TGTGCCAGTAGTAATCAGGCATCCGGTAACTATGGCTACACCTTC.

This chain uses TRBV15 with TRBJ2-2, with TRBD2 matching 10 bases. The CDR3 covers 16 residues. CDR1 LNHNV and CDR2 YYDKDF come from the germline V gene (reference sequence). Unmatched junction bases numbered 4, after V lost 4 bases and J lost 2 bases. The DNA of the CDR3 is TGTGCCACCAGCACCGGGACTAGCGCCAACACCGGGGAGCTGTTTTTT. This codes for CATSTGTSANTGELFF.

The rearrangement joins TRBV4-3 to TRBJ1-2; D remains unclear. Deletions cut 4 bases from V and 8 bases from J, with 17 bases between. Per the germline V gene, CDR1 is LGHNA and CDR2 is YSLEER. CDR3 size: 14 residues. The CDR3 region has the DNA TGCGCCAGCAGCCCCCTGGAGAGAGGGCCCGGCTACACCTTC. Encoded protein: CASSPLERGPGYTF.

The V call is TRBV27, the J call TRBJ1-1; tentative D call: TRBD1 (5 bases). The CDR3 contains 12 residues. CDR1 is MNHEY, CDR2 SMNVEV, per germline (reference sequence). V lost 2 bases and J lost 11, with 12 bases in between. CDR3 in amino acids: CASSLPRVAAFF. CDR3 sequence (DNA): TGTGCCAGCAGTTTACCCAGGGTTGCCGCTTTCTTT.

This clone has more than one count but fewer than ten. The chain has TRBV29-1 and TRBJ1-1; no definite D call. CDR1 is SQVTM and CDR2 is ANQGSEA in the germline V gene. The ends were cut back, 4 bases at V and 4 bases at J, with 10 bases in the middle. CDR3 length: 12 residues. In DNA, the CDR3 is TGCAGCGTTGGTGGGGAGGGCACTGAAGCTTTCTTT. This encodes CSVGGEGTEAFF.

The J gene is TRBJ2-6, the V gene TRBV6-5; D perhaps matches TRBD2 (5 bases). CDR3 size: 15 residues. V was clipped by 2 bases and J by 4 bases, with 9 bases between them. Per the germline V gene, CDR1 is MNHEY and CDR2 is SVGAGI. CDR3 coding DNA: TGTGCCAGCAGTTACGTGGACTCCGGGGCCAACGTCCTGACTTTC. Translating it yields CASSYVDSGANVLTF.

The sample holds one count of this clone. The DNA for the CDR3 is TGTGCCAGCAGAGCGGGCCGGAGCACCGGGGAGCTGTTTTTT. It codes for CASRAGRSTGELFF. This rearrangement joins TRBV6-4 to TRBJ2-2; possible D gene TRBD2, 6 bases. Deletions cut 6 bases from V and 4 bases from J, with 12 bases between. The CDR3 extends over 14 amino acids. Germline V gene data show CDR1 as MRHNA and CDR2 as SNTAGT.

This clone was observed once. CDR3 region: CASRPRDRANIQYF. Here the CDR3 DNA reads TGTGCCAGCCGACCGAGGGACAGGGCAAACATTCAGTACTTC. The rearrangement uses TRBV27 and TRBJ2-4; 9 bases match TRBD1. Germline trimming cut 8 bases from V and 6 bases from J; bases unmatched to any gene: 8. The CDR3 is 14 residues long. Germline V gene sequence: CDR1 MNHEY, CDR2 SMNVEV (reference sequence).

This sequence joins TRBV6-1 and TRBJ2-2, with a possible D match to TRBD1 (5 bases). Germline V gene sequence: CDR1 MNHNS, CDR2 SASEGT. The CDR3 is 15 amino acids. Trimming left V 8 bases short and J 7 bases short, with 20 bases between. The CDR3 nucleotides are TGTGCCAGCGCCGCCGCCCTCAGGGCGGACGGGGAGCTGTTTTTT. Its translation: CASAAALRADGELFF.

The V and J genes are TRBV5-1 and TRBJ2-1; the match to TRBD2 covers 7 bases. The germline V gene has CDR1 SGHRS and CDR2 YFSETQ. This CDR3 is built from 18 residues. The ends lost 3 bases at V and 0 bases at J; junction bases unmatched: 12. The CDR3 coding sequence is TGCGCCAGCAGCTCCGGAGGAGGGAGGGGCCCCTCCTACAATGAGCAGTTCTTC. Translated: CASSSGGGRGPSYNEQFF.

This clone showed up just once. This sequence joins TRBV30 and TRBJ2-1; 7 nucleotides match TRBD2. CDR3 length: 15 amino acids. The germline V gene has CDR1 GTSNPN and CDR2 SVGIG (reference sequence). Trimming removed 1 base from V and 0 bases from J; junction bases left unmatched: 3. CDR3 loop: CAWSETSISYNEQFF. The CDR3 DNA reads TGTGCCTGGAGTGAGACTAGCATCTCCTACAATGAGCAGTTCTTC.